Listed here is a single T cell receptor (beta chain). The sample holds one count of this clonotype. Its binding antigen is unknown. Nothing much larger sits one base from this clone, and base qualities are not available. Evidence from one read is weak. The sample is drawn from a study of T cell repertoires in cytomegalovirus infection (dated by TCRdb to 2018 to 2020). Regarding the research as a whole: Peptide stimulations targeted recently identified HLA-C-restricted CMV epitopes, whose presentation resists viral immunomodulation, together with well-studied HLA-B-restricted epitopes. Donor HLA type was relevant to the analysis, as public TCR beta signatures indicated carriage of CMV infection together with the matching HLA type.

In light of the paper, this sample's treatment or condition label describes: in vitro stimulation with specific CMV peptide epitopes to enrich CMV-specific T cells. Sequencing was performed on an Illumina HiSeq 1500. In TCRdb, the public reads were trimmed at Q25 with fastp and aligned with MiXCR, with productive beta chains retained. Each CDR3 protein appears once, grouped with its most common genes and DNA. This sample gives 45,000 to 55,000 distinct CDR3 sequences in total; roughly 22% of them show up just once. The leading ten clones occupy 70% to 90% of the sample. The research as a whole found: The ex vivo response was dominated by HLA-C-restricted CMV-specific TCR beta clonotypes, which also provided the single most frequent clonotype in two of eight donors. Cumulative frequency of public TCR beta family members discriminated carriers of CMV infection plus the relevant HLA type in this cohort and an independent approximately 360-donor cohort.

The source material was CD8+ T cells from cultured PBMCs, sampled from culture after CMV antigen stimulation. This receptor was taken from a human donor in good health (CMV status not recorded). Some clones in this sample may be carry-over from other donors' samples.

The DNA sequence is as follows: TGTGCCAGCAGTTTCATTGGAACAACTAATGAAAAACTGTTTTTT. This gives the protein CASSFIGTTNEKLFF. The V gene is TRBV12-3 or TRBV12-4 and the J gene is TRBJ1-4, with the D gene call left open. Relative to germline, V is 3 bases shorter and J is 0 bases shorter, with 8 bases between their ends. Counted from cysteine to phenylalanine, this CDR3 has 15 amino acids. Left in the record is the CDR3 DNA by itself, 45 bases read in frame from the first base.